The 27 T cell receptor beta chains below come from one sample, sequenced in a study of identical twins. One entry per CDR3 protein, called by TCRdb with MiXCR from the 5' RACE reads. The sample contains roughly 770,000 distinct CDR3 sequences, 15% to 20% of which appear only once. These data are also associated with another study on T cells expressing NK-cell markers.

The sequenced sample consisted of PBMCs. These TCRs come from a woman between 18 and 30 years old in good health.

This clonotype was seen only a few times. The genes are TRBV29-1 and TRBJ2-3; D is ambiguous. The CDR3 is 12 residues long. V lost 5 bases to trimming and J lost 1 base, with 7 bases between them. Looked up from germline, CDR1 is SQVTM and CDR2 is ANQGSEA. The CDR3 DNA follows: TGCAGCGTTAGGCAGCGCACAGATACGCAGTATTTT. It codes for CSVRQRTDTQYF.

This clonotype occurred a few times. The chain carries TRBV15 and TRBJ2-1, with D perhaps matching TRBD2 (7 bases). The CDR3 runs 15 residues. V dropped 0 bases and J dropped 5 bases, with 11 bases sitting between them. Germline V lookup: CDR1 LNHNV, CDR2 YYDKDF (reference sequence). This CDR3 is CATSRDRGANNEQFF. CDR3 nucleotide sequence: TGTGCCACCAGCAGAGATCGGGGGGCGAACAATGAGCAGTTCTTC.

This clonotype has only a few counts. This chain uses TRBV7-9 with TRBJ1-2, with a possible D match to TRBD1 (5 bases). Per germline, CDR1 SEHNR and CDR2 FQNEAQ (reference sequence). The V gene lost 8 bases and the J gene lost 7 bases, with 17 bases spanning the gap. The CDR3 length is 13 residues. The CDR3 DNA is TGTGCCAGCCTACCCGGCCCAGGGAGTGGCTACACCTTC. This codes for CASLPGPGSGYTF.

Here the CDR3 reads CASAARKIRHEQFF. The DNA for the CDR3 is TGTGCCAGCGCAGCGAGAAAGATTAGGCATGAGCAGTTCTTC. This chain joins TRBV12-3 or TRBV12-4 and TRBJ2-1; D unclear. Deletions cut 8 bases from V and 8 bases from J, with 19 bases between. The CDR3 spans 14 residues.

CDR3 sequence (DNA): TGTGCCAGCAGCTTTGGGGGGACAGGGTATGAGCAGTTCTTC. Protein sequence: CASSFGGTGYEQFF. The chain joins TRBV7-2 to TRBJ2-1; 9 bases are shared with TRBD1. Trimming at V came to 3 bases and at J to 8 bases, leaving 5 bases not matched to a gene. The CDR3 is 14 residues long. Germline CDR1 is SGHTA and CDR2 is FQGNSA.

This clonotype showed up just a few times. The chain is built from TRBV10-2 and TRBJ2-1; possibly TRBD1 or TRBD2 for D (5 bases each). V lost 5 bases and J 1 base, leaving 15 bases between the germline ends. This CDR3 spans 16 amino acids. CDR1 WSHSY and CDR2 SAAADI come from the germline V gene. This chain's CDR3 is CASSPLGTQSYNEQFF. The CDR3 bases are TGCGCCAGCAGTCCACTCGGGACCCAGTCCTACAATGAGCAGTTCTTC.

This clonotype has a handful of counts. The rearrangement joins TRBV11-2 to TRBJ2-3; 8 nucleotides match TRBD2. The V segment lost 3 bases and the J segment 0 bases; nucleotides outside the gene matches: 2. The germline V gene has CDR1 SGHAT and CDR2 FQNNGV. The CDR3 contains 15 residues. CDR3 bases: TGTGCCAGCAGCTTCCCGGGGGGGAGCACAGATACGCAGTATTTT. Translating gives CASSFPGGSTDTQYF.

In this sample, this clonotype turned up a few times. The J gene is TRBJ2-3, the V gene TRBV7-2; D not resolved. This CDR3 is 15 amino acids long. Trimming took off 1 base at V and 6 bases at J, with 14 bases between the two ends. Germline assignment: CDR1 SGHTA and CDR2 FQGNSA. The CDR3 DNA is TGTGCCAGCAGCTTAGACCCCGGGCGGTTGGATACGCAGTATTTT. Its protein product is CASSLDPGRLDTQYF.

This chain uses TRBV5-1 with TRBJ2-1; TRBD2 matches at 7 bases. Trimming removed 5 bases from V and 2 bases from J; junction bases left unmatched: 13. This CDR3 spans 17 amino acids. Germline V gives CDR1 SGHRS, CDR2 YFSETQ. The CDR3 protein is CASSPQIAGPAYNEQFF. In DNA form, the CDR3 reads TGCGCCAGCAGTCCTCAAATAGCGGGCCCGGCCTACAATGAGCAGTTCTTC.

The V and J genes are TRBV30 and TRBJ2-2; perhaps D is TRBD1 or TRBD2 (5 bases each). Germline CDR1 GTSNPN, CDR2 SVGIG (reference sequence). CDR3 size: 13 residues. Trimming stripped 3 bases from V and 7 bases from J, with 12 bases between. CDR3 nucleotides: TGTGCCTGGAGGGGCAGGGACGTCGGGGAGCTGTTTTTT. Translated, it gives CAWRGRDVGELFF. The full variable domain, with the rest looked up from reference TRBV30 and TRBJ2-2, is SQTIHQWPATLVQPVGSPLSLECTVEGTSNPNLYWYRQAAGRGLQLLFYSVGIGQISSEVPQNLSASRPQDRQFILSSKKLLLSDSGFYLCAWRGRDVGELFFGEGSRLTVL.

V usage is TRBV5-1 and J usage is TRBJ1-6; the D gene is possibly TRBD1 (5 bases). The germline V gene has CDR1 SGHRS and CDR2 YFSETQ. V was pared by 7 bases and J by 8 bases, with 13 bases between. There are 13 residues in the CDR3. The DNA for the CDR3 is TGCGCCAGCGGCGGTGGGGGAGATTCACCCCTCCACTTT. It translates to CASGGGGDSPLHF.

This clonotype has just one count. The V call is TRBV15, the J call TRBJ2-7; D call uncertain. V lost 0 bases to trimming and J lost 3 bases, with 9 bases between them. CDR3 length equals 14 residues. The V gene's germline CDR1 is LNHNV and CDR2 YYDKDF (reference sequence). The chain's CDR3 is CATSRDRRNYEQYF. DNA of the CDR3: TGTGCCACCAGCAGAGATCGGCGGAACTACGAGCAGTACTTC.

This clonotype was observed a handful of times. The chain couples TRBV29-1 to TRBJ2-1; 11 bases are shared with TRBD2. With 7 bases clipped from V and 8 bases from J, the junction kept 10 bases outside the gene matches. This CDR3 is 14 amino acids long. Germline CDR1 SQVTM, CDR2 ANQGSEA. The CDR3 nucleotides are TGCAGCGCCAGAATAGCGGGGGGGGGATATGAGCAGTTCTTC. Protein: CSARIAGGGYEQFF.

This clonotype occurred a few times. The V call is TRBV20-1, the J call TRBJ2-3; possibly TRBD1 or TRBD2 for D (6 bases each). The V end was cut by 4 bases, the J end by 6 bases, with 11 bases between. The CDR3 extends over 12 amino acids. Looked up from germline, CDR1 is DFQATT and CDR2 is SNEGSKA (reference sequence). CDR3 bases: TGCAGTGCTAAGGGGGGCTGGGATACGCAGTATTTT. It yields the protein CSAKGGWDTQYF.

This clonotype was counted between two and nine times. The chain couples TRBV2 to TRBJ2-7, with D hard to call. Trimming removed 3 bases at V and 5 bases at J, with 11 bases between. CDR3 length: 13 amino acids. Germline-derived CDR1 and CDR2 are SNHLY and FYNNEI. The CDR3 protein is CASSDQNEDEQYF. The DNA of the CDR3 is TGTGCCAGCAGTGATCAGAACGAGGACGAGCAGTACTTC.

The chain has TRBV18 and TRBJ2-3; D unclear. From germline, CDR1 is KGHSH and CDR2 LQKENI. With 0 bases removed from V and 2 bases from J, the gap between germline ends came to 6 bases. This CDR3 region has 14 residues. CDR3: CASSPPGPTDTQYF. In DNA, the CDR3 is TGTGCCAGCTCACCACCAGGCCCCACAGATACGCAGTATTTT.

This chain connects TRBV7-2 to TRBJ2-5, with 8 nucleotides matching TRBD2. Germline V gives CDR1 SGHTA, CDR2 FQGNSA. The J segment lost 4 bases and the V segment lost 5 bases, leaving 3 bases of the junction unmatched. This CDR3 has 13 amino acids. This CDR3 is CASSPSGPETQYF. CDR3 coding DNA: TGTGCCAGCAGCCCTAGCGGGCCAGAGACCCAGTACTTC.

V and J are TRBV20-1 and TRBJ2-1, with 9 bases that match TRBD2. The CDR3 has 15 residues. Per germline, CDR1 DFQATT and CDR2 SNEGSKA (reference sequence). V lost 6 bases, J lost 4 bases, and 10 bases stayed unmatched. The CDR3: CSASIRTSVYNEQFF. The CDR3 DNA sequence: TGCAGTGCCTCCATCAGGACTAGCGTATACAATGAGCAGTTCTTC.

This chain connects TRBV5-1 to TRBJ2-1; 14 bases match TRBD2. CDR1 is SGHRS, CDR2 YFSETQ, per germline. V was pared by 5 bases and J by 8 bases, with 12 bases of the junction left unmatched. The CDR3 covers 17 residues. CDR3 sequence reads: CASSMGLAGAGLDEQFF. CDR3 sequence (DNA): TGCGCCAGCAGTATGGGACTAGCGGGAGCAGGTTTGGATGAGCAGTTCTTC.

V and J are TRBV20-1 and TRBJ2-5; D perhaps matches TRBD1 (5 bases). CDR3 length: 14 residues. V was clipped by 0 bases and J by 2 bases, with 10 bases between them. CDR1 is DFQATT and CDR2 is SNEGSKA in the germline V gene (reference sequence). CDR3 nucleotide sequence: TGCAGTGCTAGAGATCTCCGACAGCAAGAGACCCAGTACTTC. It yields the protein CSARDLRQQETQYF.

The rearrangement links TRBV6-1 to TRBJ2-3; 7 bases match TRBD2. J gave up 1 base and V 5 bases, and 6 bases lay outside the gene matches. The germline gives CDR1 MNHNS, CDR2 SASEGT. The CDR3 contains 15 residues. CDR3 bases: TGTGCCAGCAGTCCCGGGACTATCGGCACAGATACGCAGTATTTT. It is translated as CASSPGTIGTDTQYF.

The genes are TRBV20-1 and TRBJ1-4, with unresolved D. This CDR3 has 12 amino acids. The V gene lost 6 bases and the J gene lost 4 bases, with 9 bases spanning the gap. The germline gives CDR1 DFQATT, CDR2 SNEGSKA (reference sequence). CDR3 region: CSARPRNEKLFF. The CDR3 DNA reads TGCAGTGCCCGACCACGTAATGAAAAACTGTTTTTT.

The gene calls are TRBV20-1 and TRBJ2-2; D is unclear. CDR3 size: 13 residues. CDR1 and CDR2 from the germline V gene are DFQATT and SNEGSKA (reference sequence). Trimming left V 3 bases short and J 4 bases short, with 9 bases between. The CDR3 DNA follows: TGCAGTGCTAGGAACAGAGTCACCGGGGAGCTGTTTTTT. Protein: CSARNRVTGELFF.

This clonotype was observed a few times. The rearrangement links TRBV3-1 to TRBJ2-6; D gene uncertain. V was cut by 7 bases and J by 4 bases, with 11 bases left in between. Germline CDR1 reads LGHDT; CDR2 reads YNNKEL (reference sequence). The CDR3 is 14 amino acids. The CDR3 DNA reads as TGTGCCAGCAAACCGGCAGCAGGGGCCAACGTCCTGACTTTC. Residues: CASKPAAGANVLTF.

This clonotype was picked up a small number of times. The J gene is TRBJ1-5, the V gene TRBV6-2 or TRBV6-3; D call uncertain. This CDR3 comprises 15 residues. Trimming removed 6 bases from V and 1 base from J, with 13 bases in between. Per the germline V gene, CDR1 is MNHEY and CDR2 is SVGEGT. The CDR3 reads CASSVGRLSNQPQHF. The DNA of the CDR3 is TGTGCCAGCAGCGTAGGGAGGCTGAGCAATCAGCCCCAGCATTTT.

The chain recombines TRBV29-1 with TRBJ1-2; 9 bases line up with TRBD1. Germline trimming cut 2 bases from V and 3 bases from J; bases unmatched to any gene: 7. The CDR3 consists of 15 residues. Per the germline V gene, CDR1 is SQVTM and CDR2 is ANQGSEA. CDR3 residues: CSVEMGQGAYYGYTF. Here the CDR3 DNA reads TGCAGCGTTGAAATGGGACAGGGAGCCTACTATGGCTACACCTTC.

The rearrangement links TRBV20-1 to TRBJ2-7; 8 positions agree with TRBD1. This CDR3 region has 12 residues. V dropped 2 bases and J dropped 5; count of bases not matched to a gene: 2. Germline values: CDR1 DFQATT, CDR2 SNEGSKA (reference sequence). The CDR3 region has the DNA TGCAGTGCTAGACAGGGGGCCCACGAGCAGTACTTC. The encoded protein is CSARQGAHEQYF.